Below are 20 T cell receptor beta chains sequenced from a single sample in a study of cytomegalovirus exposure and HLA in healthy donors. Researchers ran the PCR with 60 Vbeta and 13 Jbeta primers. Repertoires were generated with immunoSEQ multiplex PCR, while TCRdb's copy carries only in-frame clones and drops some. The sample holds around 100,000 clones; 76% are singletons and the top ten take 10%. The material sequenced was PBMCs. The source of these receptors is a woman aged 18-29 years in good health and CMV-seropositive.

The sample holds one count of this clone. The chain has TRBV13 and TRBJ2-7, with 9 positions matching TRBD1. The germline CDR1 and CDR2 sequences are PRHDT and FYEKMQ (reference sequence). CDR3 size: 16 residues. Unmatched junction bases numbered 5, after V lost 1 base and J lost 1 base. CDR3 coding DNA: TGTGCCAGCAGCTTAGATGGGGGGACAGGGTCCTACGAGCAGTACTTC. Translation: CASSLDGGTGSYEQYF.

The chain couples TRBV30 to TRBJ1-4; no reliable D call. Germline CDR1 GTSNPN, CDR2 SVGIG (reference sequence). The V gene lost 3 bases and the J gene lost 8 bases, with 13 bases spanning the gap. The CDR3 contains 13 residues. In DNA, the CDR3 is TGTGCCTGGAGCCCGGACTTTAGGGAAAAACTGTTTTTT. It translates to CAWSPDFREKLFF.

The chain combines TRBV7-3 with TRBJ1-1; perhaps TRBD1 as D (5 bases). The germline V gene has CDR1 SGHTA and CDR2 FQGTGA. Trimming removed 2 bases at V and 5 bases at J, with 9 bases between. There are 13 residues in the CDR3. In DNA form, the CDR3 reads TGTGCCAGCAGCTTATTGGGGGGGACTGAAGCTTTCTTT. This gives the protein CASSLLGGTEAFF.

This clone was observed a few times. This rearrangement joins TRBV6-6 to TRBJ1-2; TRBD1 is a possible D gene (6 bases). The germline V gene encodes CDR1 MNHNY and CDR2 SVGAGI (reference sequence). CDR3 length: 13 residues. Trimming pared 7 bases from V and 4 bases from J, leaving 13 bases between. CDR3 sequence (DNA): TGTGCCAGCACGAGGGGGGGGGTCTATGGCTACACCTTC. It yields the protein CASTRGGVYGYTF.

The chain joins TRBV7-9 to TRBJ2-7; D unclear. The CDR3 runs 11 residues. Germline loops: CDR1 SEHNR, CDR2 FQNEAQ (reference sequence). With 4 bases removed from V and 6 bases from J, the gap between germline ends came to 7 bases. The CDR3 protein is CASSSSREQYF. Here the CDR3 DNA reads TGTGCCAGCAGCTCCTCCCGCGAGCAGTACTTC.

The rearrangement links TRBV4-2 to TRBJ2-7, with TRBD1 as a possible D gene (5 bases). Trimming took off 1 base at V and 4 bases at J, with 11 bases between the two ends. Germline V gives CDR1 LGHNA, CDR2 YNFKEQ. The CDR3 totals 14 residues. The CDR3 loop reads CASSQGGSLYEQYF. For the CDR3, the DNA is TGTGCCAGCAGCCAAGGGGGCAGCTTATACGAGCAGTACTTC.

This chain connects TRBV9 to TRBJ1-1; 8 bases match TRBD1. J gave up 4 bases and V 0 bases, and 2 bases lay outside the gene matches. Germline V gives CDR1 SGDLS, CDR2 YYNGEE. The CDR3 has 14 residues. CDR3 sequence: CASSVETGVTEAFF. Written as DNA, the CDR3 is TGTGCCAGCAGCGTAGAGACAGGGGTCACTGAAGCTTTCTTT.

CDR3 amino acids: CASSYPGGAKSSYTF. The CDR3 DNA sequence: TGTGCCAGCAGTTACCCTGGGGGGGCAAAAAGCAGCTACACCTTC. The chain has TRBV6-5 and TRBJ1-2, with a weak D call TRBD1 (6 bases). The V and J ends lost 2 bases and 9 bases respectively, with 19 bases between them. Germline V gene sequence: CDR1 MNHEY, CDR2 SVGAGI. CDR3 length: 15 residues.

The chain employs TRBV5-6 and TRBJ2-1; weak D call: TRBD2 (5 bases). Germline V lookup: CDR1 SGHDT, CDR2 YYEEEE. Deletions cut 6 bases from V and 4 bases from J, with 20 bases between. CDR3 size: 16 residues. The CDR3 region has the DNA TGTGCCAGCATCTATAGCGCTGGAGGCGTATACAATGAGCAGTTCTTC. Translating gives CASIYSAGGVYNEQFF. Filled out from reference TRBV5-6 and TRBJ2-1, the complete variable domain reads DAGVTQSPTHLIKTRGQQVTLRCSPKSGHDTVSWYQQALGQGPQFIFQYYEEEERQRGNFPDRFSGHQFPNYSSELNVNALLLGDSALYLCASIYSAGGVYNEQFFGPGTRLTVL.

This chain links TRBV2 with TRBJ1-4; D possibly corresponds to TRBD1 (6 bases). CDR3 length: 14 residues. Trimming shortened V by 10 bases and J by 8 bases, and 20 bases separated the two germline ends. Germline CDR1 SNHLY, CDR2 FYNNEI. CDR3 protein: CATTVSGVREKLFF. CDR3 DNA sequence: TGTGCCACCACCGTATCAGGGGTTAGGGAAAAACTGTTTTTT. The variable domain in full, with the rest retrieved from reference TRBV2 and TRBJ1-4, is EPEVTQTPSHQVTQMGQEVILRCVPISNHLYFYWYRQILGQKVEFLVSFYNNEISEKSEIFDDQFSVERPDGSNFTLKIRSTKLEDSAMYFCATTVSGVREKLFFGSGTQLSVL.

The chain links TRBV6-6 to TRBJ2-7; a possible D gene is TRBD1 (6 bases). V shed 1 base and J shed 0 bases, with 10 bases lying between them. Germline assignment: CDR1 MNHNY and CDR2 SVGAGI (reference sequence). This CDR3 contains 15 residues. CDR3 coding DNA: TGTGCCAGCAGTTACTACCCGGACAGCTCCTACGAGCAGTACTTC. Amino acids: CASSYYPDSSYEQYF.

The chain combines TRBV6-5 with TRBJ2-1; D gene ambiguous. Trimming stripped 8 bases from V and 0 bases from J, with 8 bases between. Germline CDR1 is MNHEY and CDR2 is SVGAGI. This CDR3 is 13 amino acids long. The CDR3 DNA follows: TGTGCCAGCTCATGGAGCTCCTACAATGAGCAGTTCTTC. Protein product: CASSWSSYNEQFF.

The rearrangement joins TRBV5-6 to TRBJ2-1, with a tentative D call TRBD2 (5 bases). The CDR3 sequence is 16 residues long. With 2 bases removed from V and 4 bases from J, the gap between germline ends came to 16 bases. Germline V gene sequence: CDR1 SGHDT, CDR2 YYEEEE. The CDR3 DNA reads TGTGCCAGCAGCTTTCGTCGGGGTAAGGTATACAATGAGCAGTTCTTC. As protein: CASSFRRGKVYNEQFF.

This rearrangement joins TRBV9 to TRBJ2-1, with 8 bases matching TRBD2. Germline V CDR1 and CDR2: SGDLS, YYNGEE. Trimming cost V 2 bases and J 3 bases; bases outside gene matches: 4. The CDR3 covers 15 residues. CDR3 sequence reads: CASSVGGAGYNEQFF. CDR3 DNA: TGTGCCAGCAGCGTCGGGGGGGCCGGCTACAATGAGCAGTTCTTC. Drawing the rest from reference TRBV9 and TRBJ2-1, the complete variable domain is DSGVTQTPKHLITATGQRVTLRCSPRSGDLSVYWYQQSLDQGLQFLIQYYNGEERAKGNILERFSAQQFPDLHSELNLSSLELGDSALYFCASSVGGAGYNEQFFGPGTRLTVL.

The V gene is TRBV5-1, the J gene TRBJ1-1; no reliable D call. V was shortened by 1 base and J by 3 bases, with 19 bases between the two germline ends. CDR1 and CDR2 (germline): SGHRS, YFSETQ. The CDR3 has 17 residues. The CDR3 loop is CASSLLVTGRMDTEAFF. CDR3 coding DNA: TGCGCCAGCAGCTTGCTTGTTACGGGGAGGATGGACACTGAAGCTTTCTTT.

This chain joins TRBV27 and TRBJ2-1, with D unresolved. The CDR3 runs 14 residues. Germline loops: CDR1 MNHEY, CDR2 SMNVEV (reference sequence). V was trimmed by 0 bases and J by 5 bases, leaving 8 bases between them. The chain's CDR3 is CASSLSRSHNEQFF. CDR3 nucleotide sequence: TGTGCCAGCAGTTTATCGAGAAGCCACAATGAGCAGTTCTTC.

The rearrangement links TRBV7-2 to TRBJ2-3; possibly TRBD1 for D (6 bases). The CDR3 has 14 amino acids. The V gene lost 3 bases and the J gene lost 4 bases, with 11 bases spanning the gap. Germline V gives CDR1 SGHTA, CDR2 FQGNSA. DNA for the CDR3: TGTGCCAGCAGCTTGAGTACAGGGCCAGATACGCAGTATTTT. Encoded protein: CASSLSTGPDTQYF.

The DNA of the CDR3 is TGTGCCACGGGAGGGGCCCCCGATACGCAGTATTTT. This translates into CATGGAPDTQYF. The V call is TRBV10-3, the J call TRBJ2-3, with TRBD2 identical over 8 bases. CDR3 size: 12 residues. Germline CDR1 ENHRY, CDR2 SYGVKD. The trim removed 10 bases at V and 6 bases at J, leaving 6 bases unmatched.

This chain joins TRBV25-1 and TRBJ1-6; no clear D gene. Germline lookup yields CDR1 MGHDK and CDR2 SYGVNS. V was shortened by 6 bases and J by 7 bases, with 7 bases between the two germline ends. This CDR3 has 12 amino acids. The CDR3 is CASRGGNSPLHF. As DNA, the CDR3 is TGTGCCAGCAGAGGAGGGAATTCACCCCTCCACTTT.

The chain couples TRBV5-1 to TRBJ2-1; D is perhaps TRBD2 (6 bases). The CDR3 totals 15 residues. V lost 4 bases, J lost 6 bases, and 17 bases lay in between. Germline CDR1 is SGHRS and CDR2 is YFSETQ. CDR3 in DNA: TGCGCCAGCAGCCGGGGCGGGGACTTGGGCAATGAGCAGTTCTTC. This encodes CASSRGGDLGNEQFF.